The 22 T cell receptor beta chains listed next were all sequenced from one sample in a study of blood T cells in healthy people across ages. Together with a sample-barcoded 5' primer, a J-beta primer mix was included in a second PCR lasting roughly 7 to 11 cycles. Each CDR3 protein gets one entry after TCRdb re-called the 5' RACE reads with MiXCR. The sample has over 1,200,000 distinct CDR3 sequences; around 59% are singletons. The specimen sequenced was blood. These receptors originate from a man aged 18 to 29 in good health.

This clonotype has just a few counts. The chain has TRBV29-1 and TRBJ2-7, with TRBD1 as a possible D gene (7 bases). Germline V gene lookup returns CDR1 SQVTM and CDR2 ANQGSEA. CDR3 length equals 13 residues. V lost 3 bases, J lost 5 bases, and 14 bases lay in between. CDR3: CSVDDREDDEQYF. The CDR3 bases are TGCAGCGTTGATGACAGGGAGGATGACGAGCAGTACTTC.

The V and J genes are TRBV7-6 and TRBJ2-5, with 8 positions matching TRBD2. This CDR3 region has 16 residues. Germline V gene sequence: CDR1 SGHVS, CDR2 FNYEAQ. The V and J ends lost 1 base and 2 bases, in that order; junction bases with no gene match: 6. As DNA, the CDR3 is TGTGCCAGCAGCTTAGTGGTCGGGAGGGGTCAAGAGACCCAGTACTTC. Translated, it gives CASSLVVGRGQETQYF.

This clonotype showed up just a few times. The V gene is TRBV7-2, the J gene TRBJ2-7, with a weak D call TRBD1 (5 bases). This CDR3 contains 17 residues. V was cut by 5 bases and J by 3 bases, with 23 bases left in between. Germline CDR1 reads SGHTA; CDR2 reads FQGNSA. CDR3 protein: CASSRPAPGLSSYEQYF. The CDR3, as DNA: TGTGCCAGCAGCCGGCCCGCTCCAGGGCTTTCTAGCTACGAGCAGTACTTC.

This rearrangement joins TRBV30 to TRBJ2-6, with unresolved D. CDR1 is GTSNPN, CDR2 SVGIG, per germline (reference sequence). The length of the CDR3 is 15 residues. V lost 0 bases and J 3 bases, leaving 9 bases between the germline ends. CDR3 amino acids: CAWSVGNGGANVLTF. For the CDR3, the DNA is TGTGCCTGGAGTGTAGGGAATGGTGGGGCCAACGTCCTGACTTTC.

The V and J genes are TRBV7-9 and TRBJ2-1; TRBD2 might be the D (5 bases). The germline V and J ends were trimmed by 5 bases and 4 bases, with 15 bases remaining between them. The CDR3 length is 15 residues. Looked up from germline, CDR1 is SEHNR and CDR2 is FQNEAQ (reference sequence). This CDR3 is CASSGPEAEYNEQFF. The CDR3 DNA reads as TGTGCCAGCAGCGGGCCGGAGGCTGAATACAATGAGCAGTTCTTC. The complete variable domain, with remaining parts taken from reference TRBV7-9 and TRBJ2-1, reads DTGVSQNPRHKITKRGQNVTFRCDPISEHNRLYWYRQTLGQGPEFLTYFQNEAQLEKSRLLSDRFSAERPKGSFSTLEIQRTEQGDSAMYLCASSGPEAEYNEQFFGPGTRLTVL.

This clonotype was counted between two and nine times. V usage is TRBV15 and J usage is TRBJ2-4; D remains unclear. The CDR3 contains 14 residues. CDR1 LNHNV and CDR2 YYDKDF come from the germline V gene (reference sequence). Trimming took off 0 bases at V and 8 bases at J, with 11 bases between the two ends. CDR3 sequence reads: CATSRDAVSDIQYF. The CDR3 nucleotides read TGTGCCACCAGCAGAGATGCAGTTTCGGACATTCAGTACTTC.

The chain's CDR3 is CASSEALRDDEQYF. CDR3 nucleotide sequence: TGTGCCAGCAGTGAAGCTTTACGGGATGACGAGCAGTACTTC. This chain uses TRBV6-1 with TRBJ2-5; TRBD2 is a possible D gene (5 bases). The closer fit of TRBJ2-7 to the DNA end suggests the J call may be wrong. The CDR3 is 14 amino acids. Germline values: CDR1 MNHNS, CDR2 SASEGT.

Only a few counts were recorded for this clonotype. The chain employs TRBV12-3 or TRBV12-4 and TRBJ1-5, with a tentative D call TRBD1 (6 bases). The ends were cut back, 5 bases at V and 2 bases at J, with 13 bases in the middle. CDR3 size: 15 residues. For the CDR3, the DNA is TGTGCCAGCAGTCCAGGGGACCGGGGCAATCAGCCCCAGCATTTT. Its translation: CASSPGDRGNQPQHF.

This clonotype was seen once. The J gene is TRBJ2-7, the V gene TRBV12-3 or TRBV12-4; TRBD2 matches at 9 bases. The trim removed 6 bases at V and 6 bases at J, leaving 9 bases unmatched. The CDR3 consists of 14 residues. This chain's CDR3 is CASSRSGSSSEQYF. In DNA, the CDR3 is TGTGCCAGCAGCCGTAGCGGGAGTTCGTCCGAGCAGTACTTC.

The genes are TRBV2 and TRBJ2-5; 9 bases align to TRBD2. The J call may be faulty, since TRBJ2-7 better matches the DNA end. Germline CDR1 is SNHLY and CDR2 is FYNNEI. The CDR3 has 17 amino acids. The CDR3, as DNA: TGTGCCACAGGGGAAAAGGTGGTGGTAGCGGGAGTCCCCGAGCAGTACTTC. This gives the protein CATGEKVVVAGVPEQYF.

The CDR3 nucleotides are TGTGCCAGCAGCTTAGGGGACCGGGACGCTTTCTTT. Its protein product is CASSLGDRDAFF. This chain uses TRBV7-6 with TRBJ1-1; D perhaps matches TRBD1 (5 bases). The CDR3 is made up of 12 amino acids. Trimming shortened V by 1 base and J by 11 bases, and 11 bases separated the two germline ends. Germline CDR1 SGHVS, CDR2 FNYEAQ. The whole variable domain, remainder taken from reference TRBV7-6 and TRBJ1-1, is GAGVSQSPRYKVTKRGQDVALRCDPISGHVSLYWYRQALGQGPEFLTYFNYEAQQDKSGLPNDRFSAERPEGSISTLTIQRTEQRDSAMYRCASSLGDRDAFFGQGTRLTVV.

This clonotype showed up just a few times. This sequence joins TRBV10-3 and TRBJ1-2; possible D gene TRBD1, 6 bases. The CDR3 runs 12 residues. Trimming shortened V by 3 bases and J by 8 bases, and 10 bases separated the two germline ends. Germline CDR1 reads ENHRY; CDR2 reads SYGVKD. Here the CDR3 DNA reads TGTGCCATCAGTGACCAGGGGAGCGGCTACACCTTC. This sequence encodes CAISDQGSGYTF.

The CDR3 DNA reads TGCGCCAGCAGCTTGACCTCAGCCTCCTATGGCTACACCTTC. Translated: CASSLTSASYGYTF. The chain carries TRBV5-1 and TRBJ1-2, with no clear D. CDR1 and CDR2 from the germline V gene are SGHRS and YFSETQ. The CDR3 runs 14 residues. Trimming removed 1 base from V and 4 bases from J, with 11 bases in between.

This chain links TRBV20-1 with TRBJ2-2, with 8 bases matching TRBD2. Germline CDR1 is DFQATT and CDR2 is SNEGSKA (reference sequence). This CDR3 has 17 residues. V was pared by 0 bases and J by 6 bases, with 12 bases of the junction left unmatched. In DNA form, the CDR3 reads TGCAGTGCTAGAGATGGTAGCGGGACGTATAAGGCCGGGGAGCTGTTTTTT. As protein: CSARDGSGTYKAGELFF.

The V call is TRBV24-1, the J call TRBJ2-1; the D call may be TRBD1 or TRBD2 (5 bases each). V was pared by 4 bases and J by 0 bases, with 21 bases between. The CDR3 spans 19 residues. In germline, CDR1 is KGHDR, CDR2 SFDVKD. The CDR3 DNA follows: TGTGCCACCAGTGACCCGACGCCCCGACAGCGGCTCTCCTACAATGAGCAGTTCTTC. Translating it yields CATSDPTPRQRLSYNEQFF.

In DNA form, the CDR3 reads TGCAGCGTTGAAGGGCAGGGGTTTTATGGCTACACCTTC. Protein: CSVEGQGFYGYTF. The V and J genes are TRBV29-1 and TRBJ1-2; weak D call: TRBD1 (6 bases). Trimming removed 1 base at V and 5 bases at J, with 11 bases between. The germline V gene encodes CDR1 SQVTM and CDR2 ANQGSEA. This CDR3 is 13 amino acids long.

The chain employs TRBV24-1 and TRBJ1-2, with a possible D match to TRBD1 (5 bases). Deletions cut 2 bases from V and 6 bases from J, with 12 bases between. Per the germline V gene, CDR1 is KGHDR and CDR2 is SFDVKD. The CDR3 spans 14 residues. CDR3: CATSDSDDSHGYTF. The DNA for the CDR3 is TGTGCCACCAGTGATTCTGATGACAGCCATGGCTACACCTTC.

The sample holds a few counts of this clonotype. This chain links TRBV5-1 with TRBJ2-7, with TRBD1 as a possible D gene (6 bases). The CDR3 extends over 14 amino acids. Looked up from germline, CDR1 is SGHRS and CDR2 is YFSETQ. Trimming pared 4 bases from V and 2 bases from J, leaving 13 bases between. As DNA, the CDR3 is TGCGCCAGCAGCCGGACTCAGGGGACCTACGAGCAGTACTTC. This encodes CASSRTQGTYEQYF.

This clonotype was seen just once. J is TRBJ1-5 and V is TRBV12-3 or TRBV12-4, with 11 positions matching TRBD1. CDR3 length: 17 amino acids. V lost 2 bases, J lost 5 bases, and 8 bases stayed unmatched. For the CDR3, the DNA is TGTGCCAGCAGTTTATGGACCGGACAGGGGGCCCATCAGCCCCAGCATTTT. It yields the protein CASSLWTGQGAHQPQHF.

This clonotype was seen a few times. The CDR3 loop reads CSARWMNTDNEQFF. The CDR3, as DNA: TGCAGTGCTAGATGGATGAACACGGACAATGAGCAGTTCTTC. The V gene is TRBV20-1, the J gene TRBJ2-1; no firm D call. From germline, CDR1 is DFQATT and CDR2 SNEGSKA (reference sequence). V lost 2 bases, J lost 5 bases, and 13 bases lay in between. The CDR3 loop spans 14 amino acids.

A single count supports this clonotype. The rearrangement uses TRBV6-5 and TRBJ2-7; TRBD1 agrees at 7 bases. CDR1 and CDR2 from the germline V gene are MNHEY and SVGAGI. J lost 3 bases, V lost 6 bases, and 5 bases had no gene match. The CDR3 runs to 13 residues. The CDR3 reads CASSHRGFYEQYF. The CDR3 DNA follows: TGTGCCAGCAGCCACAGGGGATTCTACGAGCAGTACTTC.

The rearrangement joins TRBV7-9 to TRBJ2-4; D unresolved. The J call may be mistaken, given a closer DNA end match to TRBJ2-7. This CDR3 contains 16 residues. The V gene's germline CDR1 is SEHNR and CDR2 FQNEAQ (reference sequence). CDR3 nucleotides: TGTGCCAGCAGCGGATTGGAGCAGTCCCTCCCCCACGAGCAGTACTTC. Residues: CASSGLEQSLPHEQYF.